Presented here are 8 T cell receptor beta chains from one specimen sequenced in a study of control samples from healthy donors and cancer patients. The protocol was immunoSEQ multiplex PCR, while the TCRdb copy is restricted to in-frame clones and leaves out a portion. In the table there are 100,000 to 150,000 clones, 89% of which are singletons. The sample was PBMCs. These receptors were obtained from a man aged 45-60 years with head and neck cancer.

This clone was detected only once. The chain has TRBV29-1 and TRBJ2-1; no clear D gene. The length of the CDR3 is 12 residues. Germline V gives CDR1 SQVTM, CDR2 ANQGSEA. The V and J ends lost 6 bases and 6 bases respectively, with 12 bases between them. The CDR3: CSVRWASNEQFF. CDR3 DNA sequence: TGCAGCGTCCGATGGGCGTCCAATGAGCAGTTCTTC.

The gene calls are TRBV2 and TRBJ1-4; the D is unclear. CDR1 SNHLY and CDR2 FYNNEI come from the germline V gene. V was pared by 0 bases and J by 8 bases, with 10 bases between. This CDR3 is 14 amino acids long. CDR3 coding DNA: TGTGCCAGCAGTGAAGCGCCGGGTGGGGAAAAACTGTTTTTT. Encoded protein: CASSEAPGGEKLFF.

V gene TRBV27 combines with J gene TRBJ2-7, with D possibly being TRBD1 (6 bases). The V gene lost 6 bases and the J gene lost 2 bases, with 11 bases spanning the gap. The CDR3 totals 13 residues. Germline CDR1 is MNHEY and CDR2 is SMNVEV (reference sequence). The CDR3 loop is CASRLGGTYEQYF. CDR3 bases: TGTGCCAGCAGACTAGGGGGAACCTACGAGCAGTACTTC.

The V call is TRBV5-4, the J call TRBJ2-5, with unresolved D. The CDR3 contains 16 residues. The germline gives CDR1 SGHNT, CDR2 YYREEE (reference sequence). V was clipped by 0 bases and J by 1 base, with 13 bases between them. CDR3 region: CASSLGSAVFQETQYF. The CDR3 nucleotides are TGTGCCAGCAGCTTGGGGTCTGCGGTTTTCCAAGAGACCCAGTACTTC.

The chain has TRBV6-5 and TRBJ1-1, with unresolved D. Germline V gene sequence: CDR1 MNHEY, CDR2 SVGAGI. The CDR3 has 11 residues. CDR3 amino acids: CATQRGNEAFF. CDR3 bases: TGTGCTACCCAGCGTGGGAACGAAGCTTTCTTT.

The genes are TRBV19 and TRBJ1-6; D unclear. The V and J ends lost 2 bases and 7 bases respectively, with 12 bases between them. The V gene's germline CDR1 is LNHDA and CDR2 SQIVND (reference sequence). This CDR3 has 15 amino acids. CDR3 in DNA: TGTGCCAGTAGTATAACCCAGTTTGGCAATTCACCCCTCCACTTT. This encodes CASSITQFGNSPLHF.

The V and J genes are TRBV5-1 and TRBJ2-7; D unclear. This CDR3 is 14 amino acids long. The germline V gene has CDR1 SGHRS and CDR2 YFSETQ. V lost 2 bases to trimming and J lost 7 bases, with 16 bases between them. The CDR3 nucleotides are TGCGCCAGCAGCTTTACTGGGGATTTGGGGGAGCAGTACTTC. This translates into CASSFTGDLGEQYF.

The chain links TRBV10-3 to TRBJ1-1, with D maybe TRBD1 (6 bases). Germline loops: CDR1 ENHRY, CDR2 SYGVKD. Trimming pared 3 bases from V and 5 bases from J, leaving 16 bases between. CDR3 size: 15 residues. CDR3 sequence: CAISDLGGRRTEAFF. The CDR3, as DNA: TGTGCCATCAGTGATCTAGGGGGAAGGAGGACTGAAGCTTTCTTT.